The rows below give T cell receptor beta chains drawn from one sample of a study of T-cell memory formation after mild COVID-19. TCRdb reprocessed the 5' RACE reads with MiXCR, giving one entry per CDR3 protein. The top ten clones hold roughly 11% of a sample with around 200,000 distinct CDR3 sequences, roughly 30% of them seen once. What was sequenced was PBMCs or a T cell subset sorted from them (not recorded which). The receptors originated from an adult woman who had mild COVID-19 (a few samples of this study predate the infection). Cell type and time point are not known. Each CDR3 is given with its conserved first and last residue. Each record gives: J gene, D gene, V gene, clone size, CDR3 protein, CDR3 DNA. A D gene is named only where the DNA matches it firmly. Size values are once, few and many counts, or a class for expanded clones, and some rows have none.

J: TRBJ2-1
D: TRBD2
V: TRBV6-2/TRBV6-3
size: few
CDR3: CASSYLRELGEQFF
DNA: TGTGCCAGCAGTTACTTGCGGGAGTTGGGTGAGCAGTTCTTC

J: TRBJ2-5
D: .
V: TRBV11-2
size: few
CDR3: CASSRVWGTGAQETQYF
DNA: TGTGCCAGCAGCCGAGTTTGGGGTACGGGGGCCCAAGAGACCCAGTACTTC

J: TRBJ1-1
D: .
V: TRBV19
size: .
CDR3: CASSHKGYTEAFF
DNA: TGTGCCAGTAGCCACAAGGGCTACACTGAAGCTTTCTTT

J: TRBJ2-3
D: TRBD2
V: TRBV20-1
size: .
CDR3: CSATGTSGRQRDTQYF
DNA: TGCAGTGCCACCGGGACTAGCGGCAGGCAGAGAGATACGCAGTATTTT

J: TRBJ2-1
D: TRBD2
V: TRBV27
size: .
CDR3: CASSSLGTSGSSYNEQFF
DNA: TGTGCCAGCAGTTCGCTCGGGACTAGCGGAAGCTCCTACAATGAGCAGTTCTTC

J: TRBJ1-1
D: .
V: TRBV7-8
size: .
CDR3: CASSHASGITEAFF
DNA: TGTGCCAGCAGCCATGCCTCGGGGATCACTGAAGCTTTCTTT

J: TRBJ2-5
D: .
V: TRBV12-3/TRBV12-4
size: few
CDR3: CASSTLRRETQYF
DNA: TGTGCCAGCAGTACCCTCCGCCGGGAGACCCAGTACTTC

J: TRBJ1-1
D: .
V: TRBV5-4
size: .
CDR3: CASSLRQKNTEAFF
DNA: TGTGCCAGCAGCCTACGACAGAAGAACACTGAAGCTTTCTTT

J: TRBJ2-7
D: .
V: TRBV11-3
size: .
CDR3: CASSLGLGPEQYF
DNA: TGTGCCAGCAGCTTAGGATTAGGTCCTGAGCAGTACTTC

J: TRBJ1-5
D: .
V: TRBV2
size: few
CDR3: CASSEQGSSNQPQHF
DNA: TGTGCCAGCAGCGAACAGGGCTCGAGCAATCAGCCCCAGCATTTT

J: TRBJ2-7
D: .
V: TRBV7-8
size: .
CDR3: CASSSRERDSYEQYF
DNA: TGTGCCAGCAGCTCCAGGGAACGAGACTCCTACGAGCAGTACTTC

J: TRBJ2-1
D: TRBD2
V: TRBV20-1
size: many
CDR3: CSARELAGRPGKNEQFF
DNA: TGCAGTGCTAGAGAGCTAGCGGGACGCCCGGGAAAGAATGAGCAGTTCTTC

J: TRBJ1-2
D: TRBD1
V: TRBV4-1
size: few
CDR3: CASTVPGQGYYGYTF
DNA: TGCGCCAGCACTGTCCCGGGACAGGGGTACTATGGCTACACCTTC

J: TRBJ1-1
D: .
V: TRBV9
size: .
CDR3: CASSDARGGLTEAFF
DNA: TGTGCCAGCAGCGACGCCCGGGGGGGCCTCACTGAAGCTTTCTTT

J: TRBJ2-2
D: .
V: TRBV24-1
size: .
CDR3: CATSRDNTGELFF
DNA: TGTGCCACCAGTCGGGATAACACCGGGGAGCTGTTTTTT

J: TRBJ1-2
D: .
V: TRBV29-1
size: few
CDR3: CSVELANNYGYTF
DNA: TGCAGCGTTGAGTTGGCAAATAACTATGGCTACACCTTC

J: TRBJ2-3
D: .
V: TRBV12-3/TRBV12-4
size: few
CDR3: CASSPWGDTQYF
DNA: TGTGCCAGCAGCCCCTGGGGTGATACGCAGTATTTT

J: TRBJ2-1
D: .
V: TRBV9
size: .
CDR3: CASSASPSGSYNEQFF
DNA: TGTGCCAGCAGCGCTAGTCCGTCCGGCTCCTACAATGAGCAGTTCTTC

J: TRBJ2-7
D: TRBD1
V: TRBV7-9
size: .
CDR3: CASSLGTGGANEQYF
DNA: TGTGCCAGCAGCCTAGGGACAGGGGGAGCAAACGAGCAGTACTTC

J: TRBJ1-1
D: .
V: TRBV30
size: .
CDR3: CAWSVLGFGDTNTEAFF
DNA: TGTGCCTGGAGTGTACTAGGATTCGGGGACACGAACACTGAAGCTTTCTTT

J: TRBJ2-5
D: TRBD2
V: TRBV5-4
size: few
CDR3: CASSKAGVNTQYF
DNA: TGTGCCAGCAGTAAAGCGGGAGTGAATACCCAGTACTTC

J: TRBJ1-5
D: .
V: TRBV3-1
size: .
CDR3: CASSQIPSQPQHF
DNA: TGTGCCAGCAGCCAAATACCTTCTCAGCCCCAGCATTTT